This T cell receptor beta chain was observed in a study of beta chain features in type 1 diabetes. Looking at the study overall: There was similarity between patients and healthy donors in age, gender and cell yields. Study observations and caveats: Patients and controls would be equally affected if PCR favored shorter templates.

The CDR3 covers 21 residues. This clone was observed a few times. The antigen remains undetermined. Expressed TCRB transcripts were sequenced because the entire RNA isolate underwent reverse transcription. The method was immunoSEQ multiplex PCR; TCRdb's version includes in-frame clones alone and lacks a portion of them. Of around 280,000 clones in the sample, approximately 8.1% were seen once. This sequence joins TRBV21-1 and TRBJ2-1; the table calls TRBD1, which could not be checked here. TRBV21-1 is a pseudogene locus. Sequenced input: central memory CD4+ T cells from blood. The source of this sequence is a woman aged 18-29 years in good health. CDR3 sequence (DNA): TGTGCCAGCAGCAAAGACGAGACAGGGGCTCTGAGAAAATTCTCCTACAATGAGCAGTTCTTC. Translating gives CASSKDETGALRKFSYNEQFF.